This T cell receptor (beta chain) was profiled in a study of molecular identifiers for immune sequencing clone quantification. Findings and limits, study-wide: Spike-in Jurkat TCR RNA from a single cell reportedly registered among about 1 million naive cells.

This clonotype was seen many times. Its target is not known. Using its own MiXCR run on the PCR reads, TCRdb lists one record per CDR3 protein. The sample has nearly 650,000 distinct CDR3 sequences, 25% seen once. The sequenced sample was naive CD8+ T cells from blood, with Jurkat cell RNA spiked in. Subset of the sample: FACS-sorted CD8+CD4-CCR7+CD45RA+ naive T cells. The sequence was collected from a human donor in good health. Some libraries in this study had Jurkat cell RNA spiked in.

CDR3 bases: TGCAGTGCGGAGCCCGGGACTAGCACAGATACGCAGTATTTT. It yields the protein CSAEPGTSTDTQYF. The chain carries TRBV20-1 and TRBJ2-3; perhaps TRBD2 as D (6 bases). From germline, CDR1 is DFQATT and CDR2 SNEGSKA (reference sequence). This CDR3 contains 14 residues. Trimming cost V 6 bases and J 0 bases, with 13 bases left between them.